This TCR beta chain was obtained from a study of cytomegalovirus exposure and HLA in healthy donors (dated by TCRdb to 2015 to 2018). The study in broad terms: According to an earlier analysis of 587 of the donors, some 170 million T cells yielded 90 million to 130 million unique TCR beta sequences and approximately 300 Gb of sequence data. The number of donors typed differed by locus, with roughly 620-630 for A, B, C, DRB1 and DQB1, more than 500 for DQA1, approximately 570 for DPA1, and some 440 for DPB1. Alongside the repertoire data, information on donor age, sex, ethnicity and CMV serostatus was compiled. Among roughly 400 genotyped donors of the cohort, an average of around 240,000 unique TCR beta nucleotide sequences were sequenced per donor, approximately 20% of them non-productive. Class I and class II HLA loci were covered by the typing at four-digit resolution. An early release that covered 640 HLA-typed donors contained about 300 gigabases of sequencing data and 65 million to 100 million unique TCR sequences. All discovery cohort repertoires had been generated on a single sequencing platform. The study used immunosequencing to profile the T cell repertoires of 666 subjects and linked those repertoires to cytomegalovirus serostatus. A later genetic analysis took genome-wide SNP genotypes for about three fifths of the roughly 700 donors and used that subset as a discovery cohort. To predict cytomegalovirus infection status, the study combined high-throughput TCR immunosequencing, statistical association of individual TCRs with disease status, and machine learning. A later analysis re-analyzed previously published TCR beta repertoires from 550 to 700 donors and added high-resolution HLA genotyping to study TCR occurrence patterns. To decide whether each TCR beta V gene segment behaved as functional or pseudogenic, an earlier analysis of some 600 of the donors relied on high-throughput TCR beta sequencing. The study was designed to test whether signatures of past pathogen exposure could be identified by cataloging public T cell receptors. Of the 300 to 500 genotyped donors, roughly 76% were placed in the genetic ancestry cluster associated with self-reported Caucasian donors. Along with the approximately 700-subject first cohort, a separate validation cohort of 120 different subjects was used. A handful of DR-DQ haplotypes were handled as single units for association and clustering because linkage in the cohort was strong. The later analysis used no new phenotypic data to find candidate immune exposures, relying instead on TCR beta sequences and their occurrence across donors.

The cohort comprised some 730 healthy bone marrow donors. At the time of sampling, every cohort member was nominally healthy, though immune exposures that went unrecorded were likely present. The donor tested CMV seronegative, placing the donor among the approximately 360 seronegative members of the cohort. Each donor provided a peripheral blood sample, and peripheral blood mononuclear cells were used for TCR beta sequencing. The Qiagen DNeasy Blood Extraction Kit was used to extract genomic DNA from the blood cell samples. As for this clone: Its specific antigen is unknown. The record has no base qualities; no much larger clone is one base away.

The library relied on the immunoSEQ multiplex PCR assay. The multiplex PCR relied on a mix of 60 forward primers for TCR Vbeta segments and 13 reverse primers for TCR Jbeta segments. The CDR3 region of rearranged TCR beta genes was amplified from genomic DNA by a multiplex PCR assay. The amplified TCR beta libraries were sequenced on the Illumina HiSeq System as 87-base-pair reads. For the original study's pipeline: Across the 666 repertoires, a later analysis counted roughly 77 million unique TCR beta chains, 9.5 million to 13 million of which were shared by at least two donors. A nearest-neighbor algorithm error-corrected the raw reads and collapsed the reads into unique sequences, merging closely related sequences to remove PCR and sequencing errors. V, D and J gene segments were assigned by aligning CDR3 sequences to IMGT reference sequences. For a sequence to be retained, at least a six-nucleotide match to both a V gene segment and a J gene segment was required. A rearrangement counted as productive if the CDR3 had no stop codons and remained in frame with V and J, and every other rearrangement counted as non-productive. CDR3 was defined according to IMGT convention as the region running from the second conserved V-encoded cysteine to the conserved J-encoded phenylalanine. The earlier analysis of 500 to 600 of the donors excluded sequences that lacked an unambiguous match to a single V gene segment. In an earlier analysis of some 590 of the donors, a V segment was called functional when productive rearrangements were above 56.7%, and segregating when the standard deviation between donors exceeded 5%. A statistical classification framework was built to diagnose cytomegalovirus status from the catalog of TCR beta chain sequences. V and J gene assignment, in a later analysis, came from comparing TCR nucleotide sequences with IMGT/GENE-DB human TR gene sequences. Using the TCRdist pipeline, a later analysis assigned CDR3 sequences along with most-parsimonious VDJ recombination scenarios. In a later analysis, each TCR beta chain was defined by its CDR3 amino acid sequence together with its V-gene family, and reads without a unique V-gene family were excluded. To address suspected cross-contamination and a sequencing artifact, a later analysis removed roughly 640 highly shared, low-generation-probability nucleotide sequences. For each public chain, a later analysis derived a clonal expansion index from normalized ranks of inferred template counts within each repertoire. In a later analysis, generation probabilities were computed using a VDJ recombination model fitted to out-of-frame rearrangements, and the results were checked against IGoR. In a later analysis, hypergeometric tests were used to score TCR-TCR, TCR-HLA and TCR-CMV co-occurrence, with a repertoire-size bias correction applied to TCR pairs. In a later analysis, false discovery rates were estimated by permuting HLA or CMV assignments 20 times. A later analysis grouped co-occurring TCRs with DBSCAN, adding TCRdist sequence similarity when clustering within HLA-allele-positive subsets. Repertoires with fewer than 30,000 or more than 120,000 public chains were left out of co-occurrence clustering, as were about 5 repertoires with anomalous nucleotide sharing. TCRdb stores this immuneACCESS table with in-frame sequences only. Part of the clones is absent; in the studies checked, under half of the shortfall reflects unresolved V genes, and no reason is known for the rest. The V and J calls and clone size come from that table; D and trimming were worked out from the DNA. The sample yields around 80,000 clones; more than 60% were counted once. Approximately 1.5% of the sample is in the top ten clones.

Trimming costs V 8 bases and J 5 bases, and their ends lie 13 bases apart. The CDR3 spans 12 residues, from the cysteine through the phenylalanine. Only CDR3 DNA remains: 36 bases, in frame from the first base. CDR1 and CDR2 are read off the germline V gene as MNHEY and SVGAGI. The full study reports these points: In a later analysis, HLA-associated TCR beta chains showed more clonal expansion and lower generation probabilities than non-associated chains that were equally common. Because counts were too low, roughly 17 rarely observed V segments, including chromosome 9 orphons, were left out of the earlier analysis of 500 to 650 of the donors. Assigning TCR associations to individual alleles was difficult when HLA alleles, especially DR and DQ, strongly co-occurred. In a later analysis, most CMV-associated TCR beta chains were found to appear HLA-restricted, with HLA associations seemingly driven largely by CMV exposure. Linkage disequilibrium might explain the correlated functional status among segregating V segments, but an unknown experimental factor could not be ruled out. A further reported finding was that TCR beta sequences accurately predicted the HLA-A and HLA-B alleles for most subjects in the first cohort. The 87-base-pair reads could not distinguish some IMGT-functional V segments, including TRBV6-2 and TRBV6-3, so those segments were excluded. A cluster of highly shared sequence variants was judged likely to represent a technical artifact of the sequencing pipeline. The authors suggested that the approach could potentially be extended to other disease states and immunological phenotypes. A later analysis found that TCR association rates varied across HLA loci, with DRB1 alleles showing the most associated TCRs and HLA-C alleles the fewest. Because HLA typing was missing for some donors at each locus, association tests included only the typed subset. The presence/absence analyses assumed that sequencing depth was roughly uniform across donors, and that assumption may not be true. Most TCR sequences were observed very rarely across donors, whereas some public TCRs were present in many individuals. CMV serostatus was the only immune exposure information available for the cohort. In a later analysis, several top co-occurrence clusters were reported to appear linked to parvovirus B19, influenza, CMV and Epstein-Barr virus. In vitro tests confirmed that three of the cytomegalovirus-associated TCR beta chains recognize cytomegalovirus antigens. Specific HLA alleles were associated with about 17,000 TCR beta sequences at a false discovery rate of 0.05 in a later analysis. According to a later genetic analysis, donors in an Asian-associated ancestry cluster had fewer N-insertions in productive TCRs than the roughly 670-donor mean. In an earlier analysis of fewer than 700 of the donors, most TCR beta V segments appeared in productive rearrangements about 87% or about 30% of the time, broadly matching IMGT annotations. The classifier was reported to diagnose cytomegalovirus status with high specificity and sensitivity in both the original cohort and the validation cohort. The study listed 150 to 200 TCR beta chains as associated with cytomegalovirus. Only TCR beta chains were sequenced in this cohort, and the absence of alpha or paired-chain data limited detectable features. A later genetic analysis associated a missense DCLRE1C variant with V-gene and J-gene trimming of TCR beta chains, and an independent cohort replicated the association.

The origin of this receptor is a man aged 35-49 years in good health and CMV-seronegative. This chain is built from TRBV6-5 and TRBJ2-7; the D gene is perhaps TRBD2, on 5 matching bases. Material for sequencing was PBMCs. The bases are TGTGCCAGCGAGGACTTAGTGGACGAGCAGTACTTC. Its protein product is CASEDLVDEQYF.